The sequence of this T cell receptor (beta chain) was determined in a study of blood T cell repertoires in COVID-19. As for the study in general: The United States, Italy and Spain supplied acute and convalescent COVID-19 samples. Sources were T cells, B-cell-depleted T cells, or PBMCs; the material itself was cDNA or gDNA.

The length of the CDR3 is 15 residues. The germline CDR1 and CDR2 sequences are SGDLS and YYNGEE. The V end lost 0 bases, the J end lost 3 bases, and 12 bases lay between the germline ends. How the authors handled the data: Amplification of reference gene primers provided the estimated nucleated cell counts. TCRdb keeps only in-frame clones here, not all; method: immunoSEQ multiplex PCR. Clone size and the V and J calls come from that table; the DNA yielded D and trimming. This table holds over 150,000 clones, 90% found once. The sequence came from a middle-aged man with acute or convalescent COVID-19. Sequenced: peripheral blood. V and J are TRBV9 and TRBJ2-5; perhaps TRBD1 as D (6 bases). The CDR3 is CASSVVGTGKETQYF. For the CDR3, the DNA is TGTGCCAGCAGCGTAGTAGGAACAGGGAAAGAGACCCAGTACTTC.